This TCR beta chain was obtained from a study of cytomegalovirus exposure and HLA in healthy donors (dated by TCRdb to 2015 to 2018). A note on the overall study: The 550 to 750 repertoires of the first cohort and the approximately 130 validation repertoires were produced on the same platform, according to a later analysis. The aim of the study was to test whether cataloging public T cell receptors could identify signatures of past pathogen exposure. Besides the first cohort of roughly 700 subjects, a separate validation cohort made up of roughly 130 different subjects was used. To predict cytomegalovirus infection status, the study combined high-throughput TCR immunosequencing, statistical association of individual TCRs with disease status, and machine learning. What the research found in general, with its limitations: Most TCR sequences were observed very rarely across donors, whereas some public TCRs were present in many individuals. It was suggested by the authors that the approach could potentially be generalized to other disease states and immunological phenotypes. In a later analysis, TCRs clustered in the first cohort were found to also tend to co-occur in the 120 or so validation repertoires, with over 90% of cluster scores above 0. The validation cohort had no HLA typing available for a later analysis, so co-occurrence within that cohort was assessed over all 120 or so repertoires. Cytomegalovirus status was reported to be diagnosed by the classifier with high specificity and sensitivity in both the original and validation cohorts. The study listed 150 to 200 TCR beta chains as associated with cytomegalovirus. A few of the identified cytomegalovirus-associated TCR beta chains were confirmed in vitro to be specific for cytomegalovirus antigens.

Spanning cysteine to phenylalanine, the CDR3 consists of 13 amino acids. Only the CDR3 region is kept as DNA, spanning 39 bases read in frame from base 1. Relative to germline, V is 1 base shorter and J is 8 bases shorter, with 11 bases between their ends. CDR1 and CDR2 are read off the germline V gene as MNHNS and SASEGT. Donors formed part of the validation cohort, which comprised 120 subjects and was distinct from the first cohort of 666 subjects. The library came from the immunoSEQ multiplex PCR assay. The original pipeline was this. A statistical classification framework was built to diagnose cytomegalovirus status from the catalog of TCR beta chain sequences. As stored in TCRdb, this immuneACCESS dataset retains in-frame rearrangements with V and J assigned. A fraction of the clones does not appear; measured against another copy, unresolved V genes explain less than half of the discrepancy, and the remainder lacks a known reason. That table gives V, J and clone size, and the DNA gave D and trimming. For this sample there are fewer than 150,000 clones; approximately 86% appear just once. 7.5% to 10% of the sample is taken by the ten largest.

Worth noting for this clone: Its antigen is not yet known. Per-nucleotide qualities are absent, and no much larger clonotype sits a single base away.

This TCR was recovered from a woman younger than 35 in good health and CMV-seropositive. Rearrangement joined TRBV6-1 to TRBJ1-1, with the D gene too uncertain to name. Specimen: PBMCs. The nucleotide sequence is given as TGTGCCAGCAGTGAAGTAGTAAGCTCGGAAGCTTTCTTT. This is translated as CASSEVVSSEAFF.